What follows are 14 T cell receptor beta chains derived from one specimen sequenced in a study of blood T cell repertoires in COVID-19. Here immunoSEQ multiplex PCR was the method, and the copy in TCRdb shows in-frame clones only, minus some. This sample has approximately 280,000 clones, with 75% to 90% found just once. The specimen sequenced was peripheral blood. Source of these receptors: a man aged 40-49 years with acute or convalescent COVID-19.

The chain carries TRBV7-2 and TRBJ2-3; TRBD2 agrees at 13 bases. V shed 5 bases, J shed 0 bases, and the junction held 8 bases outside the gene matches. Germline CDR1 SGHTA, CDR2 FQGNSA. This CDR3 spans 18 amino acids. The CDR3 spells CASSRFTSGGASTDTQYF. Written as DNA, the CDR3 is TGTGCCAGCAGCCGGTTCACTAGCGGGGGGGCGAGCACAGATACGCAGTATTTT.

This chain uses TRBV27 with TRBJ2-7, with D tentatively TRBD1 (5 bases). Germline CDR1 reads MNHEY; CDR2 reads SMNVEV (reference sequence). This CDR3 is 12 amino acids long. V was cut by 7 bases and J by 0 bases, with 7 bases left in between. CDR3: CASKDSSYEQYF. The CDR3 nucleotides read TGTGCCAGCAAAGACAGCTCCTACGAGCAGTACTTC.

This clone was observed a single time. The CDR3: CATSETSGGTDTQYF. As DNA, the CDR3 is TGTGCCACCAGTGAAACTAGCGGGGGCACAGATACGCAGTATTTT. This chain uses TRBV24-1 with TRBJ2-3; 10 bases align to TRBD2. The V gene's germline CDR1 is KGHDR and CDR2 SFDVKD. V lost 4 bases, J lost 1 base, and 1 base stayed unmatched. The CDR3 has 15 amino acids.

The CDR3 nucleotides are TGTGCCAGCAGTCTCGACGTAAAGCGAGAAAAACTGTTTTTT. The encoded protein is CASSLDVKREKLFF. The chain links TRBV28 to TRBJ1-4; the D is unclear. V shed 5 bases and J shed 8 bases, with 15 bases lying between them. The CDR3 consists of 14 residues. The V gene's germline CDR1 is MDHEN and CDR2 SYDVKM.

CDR3 amino acids: CASSQDGNGNYEQYF. Here the CDR3 DNA reads TGCGCCAGCAGCCAAGACGGTAACGGGAACTACGAGCAGTACTTC. This chain connects TRBV4-1 to TRBJ2-7, with TRBD2 as a possible D gene (5 bases). Between the trimmed V and J ends, which lost 0 bases and 3 bases, there was a span of 12 bases. Germline V lookup: CDR1 MGHRA, CDR2 YSYEKL. This CDR3 is built from 15 residues.

The chain carries TRBV12-3 or TRBV12-4 and TRBJ1-4; TRBD1 aligns across 8 bases. The CDR3 loop spans 13 amino acids. J was trimmed by 10 bases and V by 1 base; bases with no gene match: 2. The CDR3 nucleotides read TGTGCCAGCAGTTTAGTCGACAGGGGAAAACTGTTTTTT. It codes for CASSLVDRGKLFF.

The CDR3 is CASSFLGTDTQYF. CDR3 nucleotides: TGTGCCAGCAGCTTTCTCGGCACAGATACGCAGTATTTT. The chain uses TRBV5-4 and TRBJ2-3, with no clear D. V was clipped by 2 bases and J by 1 base, with 5 bases between them. CDR3 length: 13 amino acids. CDR1 is SGHNT and CDR2 is YYREEE in the germline V gene (reference sequence).

The J gene is TRBJ1-1, the V gene TRBV30; D is unclear. The CDR3 spans 12 residues. V lost 5 bases to trimming and J lost 1 base, with 8 bases between them. The germline V gene has CDR1 GTSNPN and CDR2 SVGIG (reference sequence). CDR3 in DNA: TGTGCCTGGCAACAACCGAACACTGAAGCTTTCTTT. The encoded protein is CAWQQPNTEAFF.

V gene TRBV3-1 (or the pseudogene TRBV3-2) combines with J gene TRBJ2-1, with TRBD2 matching over 8 bases. The CDR3 contains 16 residues. CDR1 is LGHDT, CDR2 YNNKEL, per germline (reference sequence). Losses at the gene ends were 4 bases for V and 2 bases for J; bases not matched to a gene: 7. The CDR3 sequence: CASSPPGGGPYNEQFF. The CDR3 DNA sequence: TGTGCCAGCAGCCCCCCGGGCGGGGGGCCCTACAATGAGCAGTTCTTC.

This chain connects TRBV6-5 to TRBJ2-1, with 14 positions matching TRBD2. The CDR3 extends over 16 amino acids. CDR1 MNHEY and CDR2 SVGAGI come from the germline V gene. V shed 4 bases and J 7 bases; nucleotides not matched to a gene: 6. Here the CDR3 DNA reads TGTGCCAGCAGTTTCGGACTAGCGGGGGGCCCGAATGAGCAGTTCTTC. Translation: CASSFGLAGGPNEQFF.

V gene TRBV13 combines with J gene TRBJ2-1; tentative D call: TRBD1 (6 bases). This CDR3 is 12 amino acids long. CDR1 PRHDT and CDR2 FYEKMQ come from the germline V gene (reference sequence). V lost 2 bases and J lost 9, with 8 bases in between. The chain's CDR3 is CASSLQGGEQFF. The CDR3 region has the DNA TGTGCCAGCAGCTTACAAGGGGGTGAGCAGTTCTTC.

The chain combines TRBV11-2 with TRBJ2-5, with TRBD2 identical over 8 bases. Germline assignment: CDR1 SGHAT and CDR2 FQNNGV. Trimming removed 1 base from V and 7 bases from J; junction bases left unmatched: 5. This CDR3 comprises 14 residues. The CDR3 sequence is CASSLGTSWWTQYF. The CDR3 nucleotides read TGTGCCAGCAGCTTAGGGACTAGCTGGTGGACCCAGTACTTC.

This sequence joins TRBV27 and TRBJ1-4; D gene unclear. Deletions cut 6 bases from V and 5 bases from J, with 16 bases between. The length of the CDR3 is 15 residues. CDR1 is MNHEY and CDR2 is SMNVEV in the germline V gene (reference sequence). DNA of the CDR3: TGTGCCAGCAGCCTCTTGGGCGGAGGCAATGAAAAACTGTTTTTT. Protein: CASSLLGGGNEKLFF.

The chain has TRBV14 and TRBJ2-7; possibly TRBD2 for D (5 bases). The CDR3 spans 15 residues. From germline, CDR1 is SGHDN and CDR2 FVKESK. V lost 0 bases to trimming and J lost 2 bases, with 11 bases between them. CDR3 protein: CASSQDPSGAYEQYF. CDR3 nucleotide sequence: TGTGCCAGCAGCCAAGATCCAAGCGGAGCCTACGAGCAGTACTTC.